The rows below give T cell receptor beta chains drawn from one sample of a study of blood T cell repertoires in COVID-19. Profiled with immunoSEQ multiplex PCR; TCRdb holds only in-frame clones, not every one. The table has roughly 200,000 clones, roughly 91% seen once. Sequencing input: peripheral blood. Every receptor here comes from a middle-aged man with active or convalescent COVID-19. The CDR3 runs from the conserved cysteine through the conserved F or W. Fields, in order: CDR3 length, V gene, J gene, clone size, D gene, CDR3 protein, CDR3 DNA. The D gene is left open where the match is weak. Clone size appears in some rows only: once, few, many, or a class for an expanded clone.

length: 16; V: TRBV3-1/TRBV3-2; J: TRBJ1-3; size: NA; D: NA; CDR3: CASSQGRRYSGNTIYF; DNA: TGTGCCAGCAGCCAAGGTCGTCGGTACTCTGGAAACACCATATATTTT
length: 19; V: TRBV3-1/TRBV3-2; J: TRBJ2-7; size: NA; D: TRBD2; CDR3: CASSQDSTSGGLSSYEQYF; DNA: TGTGCCAGCAGCCAAGACTCGACTAGCGGGGGGTTGAGCTCCTACGAGCAGTACTTC
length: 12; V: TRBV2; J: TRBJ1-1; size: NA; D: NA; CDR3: CASSEQSPEAFF; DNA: TGTGCCAGCAGTGAACAGTCCCCTGAAGCTTTCTTT
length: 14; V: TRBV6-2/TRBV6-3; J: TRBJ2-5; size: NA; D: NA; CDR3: CASSYGVGPRSQYF; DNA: TGTGCCAGCAGTTACGGCGTCGGCCCGCGGAGCCAGTACTTC
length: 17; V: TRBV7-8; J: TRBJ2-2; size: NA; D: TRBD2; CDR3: CASSLGLAGTYTGELFF; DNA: TGTGCCAGCAGCTTAGGACTAGCGGGGACTTACACCGGGGAGCTGTTTTTT
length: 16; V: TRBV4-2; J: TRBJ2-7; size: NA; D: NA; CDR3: CASSQGPIELSYEQYF; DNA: TGTGCCAGCAGCCAAGGCCCGATAGAGTTATCCTACGAGCAGTACTTC
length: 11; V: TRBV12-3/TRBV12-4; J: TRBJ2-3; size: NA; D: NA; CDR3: CASTPGDTQYF; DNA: TGTGCCAGCACCCCAGGGGATACGCAGTATTTT
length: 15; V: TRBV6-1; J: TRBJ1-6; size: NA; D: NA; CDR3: CASSEATGIIQPLHF; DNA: TGTGCCAGCAGTGAAGCGACAGGTATAATTCAACCCCTCCACTTT
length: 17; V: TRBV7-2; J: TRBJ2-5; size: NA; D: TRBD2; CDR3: CASSLGTAGGLQETQYF; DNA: TGTGCCAGCAGCTTAGGGACAGCGGGGGGGCTCCAAGAGACCCAGTACTTC
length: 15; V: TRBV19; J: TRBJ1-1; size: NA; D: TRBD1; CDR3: CASRVRTGTNTEAFF; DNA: TGTGCCAGTAGGGTCAGGACAGGAACGAACACTGAAGCTTTCTTT
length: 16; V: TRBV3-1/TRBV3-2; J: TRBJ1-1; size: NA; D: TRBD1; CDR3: CASSQGRGTANTEAFF; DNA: TGTGCCAGCAGCCAAGGGAGAGGGACAGCGAACACTGAAGCTTTCTTT
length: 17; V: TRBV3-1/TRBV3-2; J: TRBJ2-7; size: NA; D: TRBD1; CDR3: CASSQDLGRGKTYEQYF; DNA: TGTGCCAGCAGCCAAGATCTGGGCAGGGGGAAGACCTACGAGCAGTACTTC
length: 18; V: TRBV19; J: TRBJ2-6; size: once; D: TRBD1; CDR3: CASSIVGGPSSGANVLTF; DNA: TGTGCCAGTAGTATAGTAGGGGGCCCCTCCTCTGGGGCCAACGTCCTGACTTTC
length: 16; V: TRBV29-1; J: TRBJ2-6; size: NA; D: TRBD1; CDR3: CSATDRGLSGANVLTF; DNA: TGCAGCGCGACGGACAGGGGGCTCTCTGGGGCCAACGTCCTGACTTTC
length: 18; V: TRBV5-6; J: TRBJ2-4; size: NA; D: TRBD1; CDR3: CASSNGDRSTFGGGIQYF; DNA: TGTGCCAGCAGCAACGGGGACAGGTCCACCTTTGGGGGAGGCATTCAGTACTTC
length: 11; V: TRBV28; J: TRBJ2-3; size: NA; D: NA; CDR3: CASRSYDTQYF; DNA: TGTGCCAGCAGGTCCTACGATACGCAGTATTTT
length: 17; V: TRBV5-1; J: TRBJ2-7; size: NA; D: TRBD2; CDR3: CASSLRLAGGPVYEQYF; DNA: TGCGCCAGCAGCTTGAGGCTAGCGGGAGGGCCGGTGTACGAGCAGTACTTC
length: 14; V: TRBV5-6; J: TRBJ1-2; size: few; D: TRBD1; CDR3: CASSKTGGNYGYTF; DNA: TGTGCCAGCAGCAAGACAGGGGGCAACTATGGCTACACCTTC
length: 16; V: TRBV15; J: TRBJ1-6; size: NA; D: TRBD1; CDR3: CATSRSRTGPNSPLHF; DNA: TGTGCCACCAGCAGAAGTAGGACAGGGCCGAATTCACCCCTCCACTTT
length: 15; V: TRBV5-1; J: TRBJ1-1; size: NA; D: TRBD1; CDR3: CASSSGQGLNTEAFF; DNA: TGCGCCAGCAGCTCCGGACAGGGTCTGAACACTGAAGCTTTCTTT
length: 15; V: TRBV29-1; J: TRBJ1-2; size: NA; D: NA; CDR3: CSVEGVAGKGYGYTF; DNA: TGCAGCGTTGAAGGAGTGGCAGGGAAGGGGTATGGCTACACCTTC
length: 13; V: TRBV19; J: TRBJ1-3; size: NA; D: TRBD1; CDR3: CASRGQGRNTIYF; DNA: TGTGCCAGTAGGGGACAGGGCCGAAACACCATATATTTT
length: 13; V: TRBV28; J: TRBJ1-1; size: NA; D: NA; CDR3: CASPGTLNTEAFF; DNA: TGTGCCAGCCCCGGGACTCTGAACACTGAAGCTTTCTTT
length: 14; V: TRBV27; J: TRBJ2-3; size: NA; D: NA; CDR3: CASSLWGGADTQYF; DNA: TGTGCCAGCAGTTTGTGGGGAGGAGCCGATACGCAGTATTTT
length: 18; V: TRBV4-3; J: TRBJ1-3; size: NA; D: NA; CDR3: CASSQDLGMKAPGNTIYF; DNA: TGCGCCAGCAGCCAAGATCTTGGTATGAAAGCCCCTGGAAACACCATATATTTT
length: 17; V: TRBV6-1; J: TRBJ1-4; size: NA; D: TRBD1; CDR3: CASSEAGFGTGDEKLFF; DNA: TGTGCCAGCAGTGAAGCGGGGTTCGGGACAGGGGATGAAAAACTGTTTTTT
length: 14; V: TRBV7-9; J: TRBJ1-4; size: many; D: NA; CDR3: CASSLVGLDEKLFF; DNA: TGTGCCAGCAGCTTAGTGGGGCTTGACGAAAAACTGTTTTTT
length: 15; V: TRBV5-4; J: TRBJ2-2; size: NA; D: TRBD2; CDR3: CASSLFGEGTGELFF; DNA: TGTGCCAGCAGCTTGTTCGGGGAGGGGACCGGGGAGCTGTTTTTT
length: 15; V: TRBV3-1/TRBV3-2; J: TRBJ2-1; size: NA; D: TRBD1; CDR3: CASSLADRDNNEQFF; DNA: TGTGCCAGCAGCCTCGCGGACAGGGATAACAATGAGCAGTTCTTC
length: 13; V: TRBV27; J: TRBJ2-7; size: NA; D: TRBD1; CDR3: CASSSTGGYEQYF; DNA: TGTGCCAGCAGTTCAACAGGGGGGTACGAGCAGTACTTC
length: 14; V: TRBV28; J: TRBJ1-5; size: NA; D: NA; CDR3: CASSPGHHNQPQHF; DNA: TGTGCCAGCAGTCCGGGACACCACAATCAGCCCCAGCATTTT
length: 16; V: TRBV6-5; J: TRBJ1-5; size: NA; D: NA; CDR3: CASSYGRGGSNQPQHF; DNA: TGTGCCAGCAGTTATGGGAGGGGAGGGAGCAATCAGCCCCAGCATTTT
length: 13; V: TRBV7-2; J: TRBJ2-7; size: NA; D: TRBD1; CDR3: CASSMTGLHEQYF; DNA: TGTGCCAGCAGCATGACAGGGCTTCACGAGCAGTACTTC
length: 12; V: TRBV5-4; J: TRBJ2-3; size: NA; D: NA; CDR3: CASSSYTDTQYF; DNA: TGTGCCAGCAGCTCCTACACAGATACGCAGTATTTT
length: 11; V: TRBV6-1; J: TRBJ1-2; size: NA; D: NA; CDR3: CASSEYEGYTF; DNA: TGTGCCAGCAGTGAATATGAGGGCTACACCTTC
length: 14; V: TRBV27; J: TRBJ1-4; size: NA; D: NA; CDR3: CASSSDMDLEKLFF; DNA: TGTGCCAGCAGTTCAGACATGGACTTGGAGAAACTGTTTTTT
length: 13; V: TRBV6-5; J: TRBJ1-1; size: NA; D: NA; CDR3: CASTNQGRTEAFF; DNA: TGTGCCAGCACTAATCAGGGCCGCACTGAAGCTTTCTTT
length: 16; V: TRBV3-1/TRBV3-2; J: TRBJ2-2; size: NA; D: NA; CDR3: CASSLRGGQNTGELFF; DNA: TGTGCCAGCAGCTTACGCGGGGGACAGAACACCGGGGAGCTGTTTTTT
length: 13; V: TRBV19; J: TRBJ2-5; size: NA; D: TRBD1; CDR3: CASSTRDRDPQYF; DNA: TGTGCCAGTAGTACACGCGACAGGGACCCCCAGTACTTC
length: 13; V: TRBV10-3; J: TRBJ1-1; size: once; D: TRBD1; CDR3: CAITRDRNAEAFF; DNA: TGTGCCATCACCCGGGACAGGAACGCTGAAGCTTTCTTT
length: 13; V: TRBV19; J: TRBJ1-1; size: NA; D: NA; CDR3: CASSWLVGTEAFF; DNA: TGTGCCAGTAGTTGGTTAGTCGGGACTGAAGCTTTCTTT
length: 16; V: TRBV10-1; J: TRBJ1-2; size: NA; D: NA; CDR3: CASSESESRENYGYTF; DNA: TGCGCCAGCAGTGAGTCGGAGTCTCGGGAAAACTATGGCTACACCTTC
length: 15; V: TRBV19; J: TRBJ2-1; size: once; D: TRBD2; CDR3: CASSILAAYYNEQFF; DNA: TGTGCCAGTAGTATCCTAGCGGCGTATTACAATGAGCAGTTCTTC
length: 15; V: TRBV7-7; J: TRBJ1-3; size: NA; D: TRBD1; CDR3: CASSLDRGFGNTIYF; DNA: TGTGCTAGCAGCTTAGACAGGGGGTTTGGAAACACCATATATTTT
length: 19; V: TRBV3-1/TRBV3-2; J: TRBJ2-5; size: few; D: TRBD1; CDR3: CASSQDLAGRDRERETQYF; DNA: TGTGCCAGCAGCCAAGATCTAGCCGGCCGGGACAGGGAACGAGAGACCCAGTACTTC
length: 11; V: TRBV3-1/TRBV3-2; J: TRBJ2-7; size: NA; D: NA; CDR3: CASSQDSVQYF; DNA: TGTGCCAGCAGCCAAGATTCCGTGCAGTACTTC
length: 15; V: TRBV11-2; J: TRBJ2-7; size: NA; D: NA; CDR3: CASSPSLDIRYEQYF; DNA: TGTGCCAGCAGCCCCTCTTTGGACATTCGCTACGAGCAGTACTTC
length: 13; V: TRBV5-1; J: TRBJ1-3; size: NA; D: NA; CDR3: CASSLNSGNTIYF; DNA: TGCGCCAGCAGCTTGAACAGTGGAAACACCATATATTTT
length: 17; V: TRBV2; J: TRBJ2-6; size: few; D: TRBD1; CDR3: CASSAETGVSGANVLTF; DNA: TGTGCCAGCAGTGCCGAGACAGGGGTCTCTGGGGCCAACGTCCTGACTTTC
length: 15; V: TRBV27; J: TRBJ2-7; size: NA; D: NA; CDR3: CASSLSPRGSYEQYF; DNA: TGTGCCAGCAGTTTATCCCCAAGGGGTTCCTACGAGCAGTACTTC
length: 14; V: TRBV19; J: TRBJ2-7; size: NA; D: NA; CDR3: CASSATANSYEQYF; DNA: TGTGCCAGTAGTGCGACAGCAAACTCCTACGAGCAGTACTTC
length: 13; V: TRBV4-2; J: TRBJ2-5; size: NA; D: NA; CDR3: CASSQELEETQYF; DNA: TGTGCCAGCAGCCAAGAACTAGAAGAGACCCAGTACTTC
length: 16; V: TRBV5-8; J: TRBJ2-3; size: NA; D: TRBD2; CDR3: CASSLGLARGADTQYF; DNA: TGTGCCAGCAGCCTCGGACTAGCGAGAGGGGCAGATACGCAGTATTTT
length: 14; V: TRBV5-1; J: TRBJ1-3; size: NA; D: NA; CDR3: CASSLGSSGNTIYF; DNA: TGCGCCAGCAGCTTGGGCAGCTCTGGAAACACCATATATTTT
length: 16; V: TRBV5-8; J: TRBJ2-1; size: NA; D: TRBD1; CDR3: CASSLGFWTGYNEQFF; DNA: TGTGCCAGCAGCTTGGGGTTCTGGACAGGGTACAATGAGCAGTTCTTC